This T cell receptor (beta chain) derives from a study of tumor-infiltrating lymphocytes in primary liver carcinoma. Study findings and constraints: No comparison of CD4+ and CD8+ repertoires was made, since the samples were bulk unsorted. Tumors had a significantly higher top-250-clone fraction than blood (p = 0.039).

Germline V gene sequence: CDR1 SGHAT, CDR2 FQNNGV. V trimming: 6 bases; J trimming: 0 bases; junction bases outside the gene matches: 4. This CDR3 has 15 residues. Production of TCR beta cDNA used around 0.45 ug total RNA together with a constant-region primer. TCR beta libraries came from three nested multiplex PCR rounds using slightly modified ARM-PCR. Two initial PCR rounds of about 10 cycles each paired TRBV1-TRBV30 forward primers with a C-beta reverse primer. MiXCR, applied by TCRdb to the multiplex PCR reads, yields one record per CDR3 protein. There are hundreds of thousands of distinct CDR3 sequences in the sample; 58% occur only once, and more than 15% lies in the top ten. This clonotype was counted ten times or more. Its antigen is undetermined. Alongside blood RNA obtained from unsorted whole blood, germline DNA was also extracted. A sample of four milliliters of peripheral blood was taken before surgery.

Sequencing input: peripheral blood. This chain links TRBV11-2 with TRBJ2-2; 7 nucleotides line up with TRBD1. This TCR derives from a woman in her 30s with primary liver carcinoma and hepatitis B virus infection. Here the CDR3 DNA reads TGTGCCAGCAGATGGGGGACAGCGAACACCGGGGAGCTGTTTTTT. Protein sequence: CASRWGTANTGELFF.